Below are 11 T cell receptor beta chains sequenced from a single sample in a study of cytomegalovirus exposure and HLA in healthy donors. PCR amplification relied on 60 Vbeta primers (plus 13 Jbeta primers). Sequencing used immunoSEQ multiplex PCR; TCRdb keeps in-frame clones, though not all of them. The repertoire has 100,000 to 150,000 clones, 81% of them found once; the top ten carry less than 0.75%. Input material: PBMCs. These receptors were collected from a man younger than 35 in good health and CMV-seronegative.

V is TRBV25-1 and J is TRBJ2-7; D remains ambiguous. The CDR3 is 13 residues long. Per the germline V gene, CDR1 is MGHDK and CDR2 is SYGVNS. The V end was cut by 3 bases, the J end by 1 base, with 7 bases between. CDR3 loop: CASSDSFSYEQYF. In nucleotides, the CDR3 is TGTGCCAGCAGTGACAGTTTTTCCTACGAGCAGTACTTC.

The V call is TRBV19, the J call TRBJ2-1; possibly TRBD2 for D (6 bases). The CDR3 consists of 15 residues. The germline CDR1 and CDR2 sequences are LNHDA and SQIVND (reference sequence). Between the trimmed V and J ends, which lost 3 bases and 4 bases, there was a span of 13 bases. CDR3: CASSMGRGPYNEQFF. DNA of the CDR3: TGTGCCAGTAGTATGGGGCGGGGCCCTTACAATGAGCAGTTCTTC.

This chain uses TRBV4-2 with TRBJ2-4; 13 bases line up with TRBD2. This CDR3 has 18 amino acids. Germline V gives CDR1 LGHNA, CDR2 YNFKEQ. The J segment lost 4 bases and the V segment lost 3 bases, leaving 9 bases of the junction unmatched. In DNA, the CDR3 is TGTGCCAGCAGCCAGCTGGGACTAGCGGGAACCATTAAAAACATTCAGTACTTC. Protein: CASSQLGLAGTIKNIQYF.

The V call is TRBV19, the J call TRBJ1-1; no clear D gene. CDR3 length: 14 amino acids. Trimming took off 4 bases at V and 4 bases at J, with 13 bases between the two ends. In germline, CDR1 is LNHDA, CDR2 SQIVND (reference sequence). The CDR3 is CASSTSGMGTEAFF. CDR3 bases: TGTGCCAGTAGTACATCGGGGATGGGCACTGAAGCTTTCTTT.

The V and J genes are TRBV2 and TRBJ2-7, with TRBD1 matching over 7 bases. The CDR3 has 14 amino acids. Trimming took 8 bases from V and 1 from J; bases not matched to a gene: 8. Germline V gene data show CDR1 as SNHLY and CDR2 as FYNNEI. CDR3 residues: CASRNRGQSYEQYF. The CDR3 DNA reads as TGTGCCAGCCGAAACCGGGGACAGTCCTACGAGCAGTACTTC.

The chain employs TRBV5-1 and TRBJ2-7; a possible D gene is TRBD2 (7 bases). CDR3 length: 13 residues. V was shortened by 2 bases and J by 5 bases, with 11 bases between the two germline ends. The germline V gene encodes CDR1 SGHRS and CDR2 YFSETQ. CDR3 DNA sequence: TGCGCCAGCAGCTTTCCGGGGGGCCACGAGCAGTACTTC. Translating it yields CASSFPGGHEQYF.

The chain joins TRBV5-1 to TRBJ1-4, with D possibly matching TRBD1 (5 bases). The CDR3 totals 14 residues. Germline CDR1 is SGHRS and CDR2 is YFSETQ. Trimming removed 5 bases from V and 0 bases from J, with 8 bases in between. CDR3 sequence (DNA): TGCGCCAGCAGGGAGACAGCAACTAATGAAAAACTGTTTTTT. Residues: CASRETATNEKLFF.

J is TRBJ1-2 and V is TRBV5-4; TRBD1 agrees at 7 bases. There are 12 residues in the CDR3. CDR1 is SGHNT and CDR2 is YYREEE in the germline V gene (reference sequence). Trimming at V came to 1 base and at J to 12 bases, leaving 6 bases not matched to a gene. This CDR3 is CASSLTNRGDTF. The CDR3 region has the DNA TGTGCCAGCAGCTTGACTAACAGGGGCGACACCTTC.

In regard to this clone: One junction end disagrees with the germline gene, perhaps due to a read error. The V and J genes are TRBV7-3 and TRBJ1-1, with a tentative D call TRBD1 (5 bases). The CDR3 loop spans 13 amino acids. Germline CDR1 reads SGHTA; CDR2 reads FQGTGA. The CDR3 region is CASSPVGGTGAFF. CDR3 sequence (DNA): TGTGCCAGCAGCCCCGTGGGGGGGACTGGAGCTTTCTTT.

The chain combines TRBV7-2 with TRBJ2-7; D unresolved. The CDR3 is made up of 13 amino acids. With 4 bases removed from V and 2 bases from J, the gap between germline ends came to 9 bases. The germline CDR1 and CDR2 sequences are SGHTA and FQGNSA. The CDR3 DNA sequence: TGTGCCAGCAGCTCCCAGCGTACCTACGAGCAGTACTTC. Encoded protein: CASSSQRTYEQYF.

The genes are TRBV29-1 and TRBJ2-1; 12 nucleotides agree with TRBD1. The CDR3 loop spans 14 amino acids. Germline CDR1 SQVTM, CDR2 ANQGSEA. V was clipped by 7 bases and J by 9 bases; unmatched bases: 10. CDR3 in DNA: TGCAGCGCTGAGGGCGGGACAGGGGGCCTTGAGCAGTTCTTC. Translated, it gives CSAEGGTGGLEQFF.